These T cell receptor beta chains were read from a single sample in a study of T cells in Graves' hyperthyroidism and ophthalmopathy. TCRdb fed the multiplex PCR reads into MiXCR, producing one record per CDR3 protein. The repertoire holds 400,000 to 600,000 distinct CDR3 sequences, with 15% to 20% as singletons. Input material: blood. Receptor source: a woman aged 25-40 years with Graves' ophthalmopathy. Each CDR3 is given with its conserved first and last residue. The order of the fields is J gene, V gene, clone size, D gene, CDR3 protein, CDR3 DNA. D genes are given only for firm matches. Clone size is shown for a subset of rows, as once, few, many or a class of expanded clone.

TRBJ1-2 TRBV29-1 NA NA CSVAVLSRPPYGYTF TGCAGCGTTGCGGTTTTATCGCGACCACCATATGGCTACACCTTC
TRBJ1-6 TRBV12-3/TRBV12-4 NA NA CASAADRYNSPLHF TGTGCCAGCGCGGCAGACCGCTATAATTCACCCCTCCACTTT
TRBJ1-2 TRBV6-2/TRBV6-3 NA NA CASSYSNKGQHGYTF TGTGCCAGCAGTTACTCGAATAAGGGACAACATGGCTACACCTTC
TRBJ2-7 TRBV3-1 many NA CASRTAGEQYF TGTGCCAGCAGGACAGCGGGCGAGCAGTACTTC
TRBJ2-7 TRBV6-2/TRBV6-3 NA NA CASREAPYEQYF TGTGCCAGCAGGGAAGCCCCCTACGAGCAGTACTTC
TRBJ2-1 TRBV19 many NA CASSPQGDEQFF TGTGCCAGCAGTCCCCAGGGTGATGAGCAGTTCTTC
TRBJ2-5 TRBV6-1 NA TRBD1 CASSHRGYQETQYF TGTGCCAGCAGCCACAGGGGGTACCAAGAGACCCAGTACTTC
TRBJ1-3 TRBV28 few NA CASSYDSSGNTIYF TGTGCCAGCAGTTACGACAGCTCTGGAAACACCATATATTTT
TRBJ2-2 TRBV28 many TRBD2 CASSSVGRGNTGELFF TGTGCCAGCAGTTCGGTTGGGAGGGGGAACACCGGGGAGCTGTTTTTT
TRBJ1-2 TRBV20-1 NA TRBD1 CSARTGQGNYGYTF TGCAGTGCAAGGACAGGACAGGGAAACTATGGCTACACCTTC
TRBJ2-2 TRBV20-1 few TRBD2 CSAPTSTGTGELFF TGCAGTGCGCCGACTAGCACGGGCACCGGGGAGCTGTTTTTT
TRBJ2-2 TRBV28 many NA CASSSRLSTGELFF TGTGCCAGCAGTTCTAGGCTGAGCACCGGGGAGCTGTTTTTT
TRBJ2-2 TRBV28 NA TRBD2 CASRGPTSGRAYTGELFF TGTGCCAGCAGAGGCCCGACTAGCGGGAGGGCCTACACCGGGGAGCTGTTTTTT
TRBJ1-1 TRBV29-1 many NA CSVEAGTGNTEAFF TGCAGCGTTGAGGCGGGCACAGGGAACACTGAAGCTTTCTTT
TRBJ1-6 TRBV5-1 few NA CASSFTEANSPLHF TGCGCCAGCAGCTTCACAGAAGCTAATTCACCCCTCCACTTT
TRBJ1-4 TRBV11-1 NA NA CASSHGRRFDEKLFF TGTGCCAGCAGCCATGGACGGAGATTTGATGAAAAACTGTTTTTT
TRBJ2-2 TRBV11-2 few TRBD1 CASRHSTGGLFF TGTGCCAGCAGGCACAGTACAGGGGGACTGTTTTTT
TRBJ2-5 TRBV7-8 many NA CASSLRQKETQYF TGTGCCAGCAGCTTAAGACAGAAAGAGACCCAGTACTTC
TRBJ2-3 TRBV20-1 many TRBD2 CSARVTSGMVPTDTQYF TGCAGTGCTAGAGTCACTAGCGGGATGGTACCAACAGATACGCAGTATTTT
TRBJ1-1 TRBV5-1 many NA CASSVRGGLSLNTEAFF TGCGCCAGCAGTGTTCGGGGGGGGCTTTCCTTGAACACTGAAGCTTTCTTT
TRBJ2-1 TRBV5-4 few TRBD2 CASSLEASGGRDEQFF TGTGCCAGCAGCTTGGAGGCTAGCGGGGGGAGGGATGAGCAGTTCTTC
TRBJ2-1 TRBV20-1 once NA CSARGGQAGEDEQFF TGCAGTGCTAGGGGAGGACAGGCAGGTGAGGATGAGCAGTTCTTC
TRBJ2-3 TRBV20-1 few NA CSAGGGFPTDTQYF TGCAGTGCTGGAGGTGGATTCCCCACAGATACGCAGTATTTT
TRBJ2-4 TRBV12-3/TRBV12-4 NA NA CASRYRSLRTGAKNIQYF TGTGCCAGCAGATACAGGTCCCTAAGAACTGGGGCCAAAAACATTCAGTACTTC
TRBJ2-3 TRBV12-3/TRBV12-4 many TRBD1 CASSPAVGQGPQYF TGTGCCAGCAGTCCCGCGGTAGGACAGGGCCCGCAGTATTTT
TRBJ1-5 TRBV10-3 few NA CATLSHTANNQPQHF TGTGCCACCCTATCCCATACAGCAAACAATCAGCCCCAGCATTTT
TRBJ1-4 TRBV28 NA NA CASGITTVNEKLFF TGTGCCAGCGGAATCACGACGGTGAATGAAAAACTGTTTTTT
TRBJ1-2 TRBV5-1 many NA CASSLARDGYTF TGCGCCAGCAGCTTGGCCAGAGATGGCTACACCTTC
TRBJ2-1 TRBV5-1 many NA CASSLAGLSEQFF TGCGCCAGCAGCTTGGCGGGATTGAGTGAGCAGTTCTTC
TRBJ1-1 TRBV19 NA NA CASSGTFGDTEAFF TGTGCCAGTAGTGGGACGTTCGGGGACACTGAAGCTTTCTTT
TRBJ1-6 TRBV5-1 few TRBD1 CASSGRTGDNSPLHF TGCGCCAGCAGCGGAAGGACAGGAGATAATTCACCCCTCCACTTT
TRBJ2-2 TRBV20-1 few TRBD1 CSARATGATTGELFF TGCAGTGCTAGGGCCACAGGGGCGACTACCGGGGAGCTGTTTTTT